This TCR beta chain was identified in a study of identical twins. Only healthy Caucasians were included as donors. Trimming took 5 bases from V and 3 from J; bases not matched to a gene: 6. Per the germline V gene, CDR1 is MDHEN and CDR2 is SYDVKM. The CDR3 is made up of 16 amino acids. TCRdb ran MiXCR on the 5' RACE reads and lists one entry per CDR3 protein. Among around 650,000 distinct CDR3 sequences listed, about 7.1% were seen once. Separately, the same data were catalogued under a study of yellow fever vaccine responses in identical twins. That source notes: Reportedly, twins' vaccine T cell responses looked partly convergent and partly personalized.

This TCR derives from a woman aged 18 to 35 in good health. Sequences were obtained from PBMCs. This rearrangement joins TRBV28 to TRBJ2-1, with 11 positions matching TRBD2. This CDR3 is CASSTLAGGFYNEQFF. In DNA form, the CDR3 reads TGTGCCAGCAGTACCTTAGCGGGGGGGTTCTACAATGAGCAGTTCTTC.